The next 29 T cell receptor beta chains were all read from a single sample in a study of vaccination and CD4 T cells after COVID-19 (dated by TCRdb to the early 2020s). These TCRs' antigens remain unknown. The library was built by means of PCR. TCRdb names Illumina iSeq 100 as the instrument used. TCR sequencing of DNA from cultured CD4+ T cells used the Oncomine TCR Beta short-read assay at the Johns Hopkins FTIC core. TCRdb redid the processing of the public reads, applying fastp at Q25 and MiXCR, and retained in-frame beta chains. Duplicate CDR3 protein sequences are folded into a single record with the most common DNA and genes. The sample records 11,000 or so distinct CDR3 sequences, 44% of which are singletons. The ten largest clones represent roughly 7% of the sample. The treatment or condition tag for this specimen amounts to: roughly ten-day PBMC culture with coronavirus spike peptide pools or control peptides (ViraFEST assay).

The specimen sequenced was CD4+ T cells from blood, cultured in vitro. These TCRs come from a human donor who had recovered from COVID-19.

The chain employs TRBV6-5 and TRBJ2-4, with D hard to call. Germline CDR1 MNHEY, CDR2 SVGAGI. The CDR3 spans 15 residues. Trimming left V 2 bases short and J 5 bases short, with 13 bases between. The CDR3 coding sequence is TGTGCCAGCAGTTACAGGTTCGGTTCTGAAAACATTCAGTACTTC. Protein: CASSYRFGSENIQYF.

The chain is built from TRBV27 and TRBJ1-2; TRBD1 matches 7 bases. The CDR3 has 13 amino acids. Per the germline V gene, CDR1 is MNHEY and CDR2 is SMNVEV (reference sequence). The J segment lost 8 bases and the V segment lost 5 bases, leaving 8 bases of the junction unmatched. This CDR3 is CASSPRDRGGYTF. The CDR3 DNA reads as TGTGCCAGCAGTCCAAGGGACAGAGGGGGCTACACCTTC.

This clonotype has only a few counts. The chain employs TRBV19 and TRBJ1-2; D gene uncertain. CDR3 size: 16 residues. CDR1 and CDR2 from the germline V gene are LNHDA and SQIVND (reference sequence). Between the trimmed V and J ends, which lost 0 bases and 5 bases, there was a span of 16 bases. CDR3: CASSIDSGIGKYGYTF. CDR3 bases: TGTGCCAGTAGTATAGACAGCGGGATCGGGAAGTATGGCTACACCTTC. Looking up the rest from reference TRBV19 and TRBJ1-2 gives the full variable domain: DGGITQSPKYLFRKEGQNVTLSCEQNLNHDAMYWYRQDPGQGLRLIYYSQIVNDFQKGDIAEGYSVSREKKESFPLTVTSAQKNPTAFYLCASSIDSGIGKYGYTFGSGTRLTVV.

This clonotype was counted only a few times. At one end the junction does not follow the germline gene, possibly because of a read error. CDR3 sequence: CATSELSGF. The CDR3 bases are TGTGCCACCAGTGAACTGAGCGGTTTC. The chain links TRBV24-1 to TRBJ2-7; D is possibly TRBD2 (5 bases). CDR1 and CDR2 (germline): KGHDR, SFDVKD. The CDR3 has 9 residues.

This clonotype was counted a few times. V and J are TRBV20-1 and TRBJ1-3, with a tentative D call TRBD1 (5 bases). CDR1 is DFQATT, CDR2 SNEGSKA, per germline (reference sequence). This CDR3 is built from 14 residues. Trimming took off 6 bases at V and 5 bases at J, with 17 bases between the two ends. As DNA, the CDR3 is TGCAGTGCCCGCGCAAGGGCAGGGAGAAACACCATATATTTT. This gives the protein CSARARAGRNTIYF.

This chain links TRBV27 with TRBJ1-3; 9 bases map to TRBD1. J gave up 6 bases and V 2 bases, and 2 bases lay outside the gene matches. The CDR3 runs to 14 residues. CDR1 MNHEY and CDR2 SMNVEV come from the germline V gene (reference sequence). The CDR3 nucleotides read TGTGCCAGCAGTTTACGGACAGGGGAAAACACCATATATTTT. It codes for CASSLRTGENTIYF.

This clonotype was counted only a few times. This sequence joins TRBV7-2 and TRBJ2-5; D is unclear. CDR1 and CDR2 (germline): SGHTA, FQGNSA. The V end was cut by 2 bases, the J end by 2 bases, with 21 bases between. CDR3 length: 18 amino acids. CDR3 loop: CASSLSFVVRQQQETQYF. The CDR3, as DNA: TGTGCCAGCAGCTTATCGTTTGTAGTTCGTCAACAGCAAGAGACCCAGTACTTC. The variable domain in full, completed from reference TRBV7-2 and TRBJ2-5, reads GAGVSQSPSNKVTEKGKDVELRCDPISGHTALYWYRQSLGQGLEFLIYFQGNSAPDKSGLPSDRFSAERTGGSVSTLTIQRTQQEDSAVYLCASSLSFVVRQQQETQYFGPGTRLLVL.

The CDR3 nucleotides are TGTGCCAGCAGGGACACCGAAGTCTCCTACGAGCAGTACTTC. It yields the protein CASRDTEVSYEQYF. The chain combines TRBV2 with TRBJ2-7; possibly TRBD1 for D (5 bases). Germline V gene data show CDR1 as SNHLY and CDR2 as FYNNEI. The CDR3 sequence is 14 residues long. Trimming shortened V by 6 bases and J by 0 bases, and 12 bases separated the two germline ends.

By sample fraction, this clonotype is medium-sized. V is TRBV20-1 and J is TRBJ2-3; tentative D call: TRBD1 (5 bases). Trimming shortened V by 6 bases and J by 4 bases, and 11 bases separated the two germline ends. Germline V CDR1 and CDR2: DFQATT, SNEGSKA (reference sequence). CDR3 size: 12 residues. As DNA, the CDR3 is TGCAGTGCGCGAAAAGGGGCAGATACGCAGTATTTT. This codes for CSARKGADTQYF.

The chain is built from TRBV2 and TRBJ1-6, with D maybe TRBD1 (6 bases). Between the trimmed V and J ends, which lost 7 bases and 9 bases, there was a span of 19 bases. Looked up from germline, CDR1 is SNHLY and CDR2 is FYNNEI. The CDR3 runs 15 residues. The CDR3 nucleotides are TGTGCCAGCACTAAGGAAGGGGGGGTGGGTTCACCCCTCCACTTT. Its protein is CASTKEGGVGSPLHF.

The CDR3 DNA reads as TGTGCCAGCCGATCCCACAACAATGAGCAGTTCTTC. It yields the protein CASRSHNNEQFF. The rearrangement links TRBV6-2 or TRBV6-3 to TRBJ2-1; unclear D gene. CDR3 length: 12 residues. CDR1 is MNHEY, CDR2 SVGEGT, per germline. V lost 8 bases and J lost 5, with 10 bases in between.

This clonotype is categorized as medium-sized. The chain uses TRBV27 and TRBJ1-2, with 7 bases matching TRBD1. V shed 6 bases, J shed 2 bases, and the junction held 9 bases outside the gene matches. Germline V lookup: CDR1 MNHEY, CDR2 SMNVEV (reference sequence). This CDR3 is built from 15 residues. The CDR3 DNA is TGTGCCAGCAGACAAGCTCCGACAGGGAACTATGGCTACACCTTC. Encoded protein: CASRQAPTGNYGYTF.

This chain joins TRBV18 and TRBJ1-5, with D possibly matching TRBD1 (6 bases). From germline, CDR1 is KGHSH and CDR2 LQKENI. The CDR3 sequence is 18 residues long. V was trimmed by 1 base and J by 1 base, leaving 17 bases between them. The CDR3 DNA is TGTGCCAGCTCACCACTGGGATCGGCCGGACAGAGCAATCAGCCCCAGCATTTT. Its translation: CASSPLGSAGQSNQPQHF.

The J gene is TRBJ1-1, the V gene TRBV7-3; unclear D gene. V shed 5 bases and J shed 1 base, with 11 bases lying between them. The germline CDR1 and CDR2 sequences are SGHTA and FQGTGA. This CDR3 has 14 amino acids. The DNA for the CDR3 is TGTGCCAGCAGCCAAACACCTTCGAACACTGAAGCTTTCTTT. Its translation is CASSQTPSNTEAFF.

The rearrangement joins TRBV6-5 to TRBJ2-2; D is perhaps TRBD2 (5 bases). This CDR3 region has 16 residues. Germline CDR1 MNHEY, CDR2 SVGAGI. V gave up 2 bases and J gave up 5 bases, with 15 bases separating them. CDR3 sequence: CASSYARTGVTGELFF. CDR3 nucleotide sequence: TGTGCCAGCAGTTACGCTCGTACCGGGGTAACCGGGGAGCTGTTTTTT.

The rearrangement uses TRBV20-1 and TRBJ2-5, with 10 bases that match TRBD2. This CDR3 contains 18 residues. With V trimmed by 4 bases and J by 2 bases, 16 bases remained unmatched. Germline CDR1 DFQATT, CDR2 SNEGSKA (reference sequence). The CDR3 loop is CSATRTSGQPSKQETQYF. The CDR3 DNA follows: TGCAGTGCTACCCGGACTAGCGGACAACCTAGTAAACAAGAGACCCAGTACTTC.

J is TRBJ1-5 and V is TRBV29-1, with D possibly matching TRBD1 (5 bases). This CDR3 has 15 residues. V gave up 4 bases and J gave up 3 bases, with 16 bases separating them. Germline CDR1 and CDR2: SQVTM and ANQGSEA. The CDR3 DNA is TGCAGCGTTGCCCGAGACGGGACGGACAATCAGCCCCAGCATTTT. This translates into CSVARDGTDNQPQHF.

This clonotype was detected only once. The V gene is TRBV5-4, the J gene TRBJ1-2; tentatively, D is TRBD1 (5 bases). The germline V gene has CDR1 SGHNT and CDR2 YYREEE (reference sequence). The CDR3 extends over 15 amino acids. The germline V and J ends were trimmed by 0 bases and 6 bases, with 15 bases remaining between them. The CDR3 DNA is TGTGCCAGCAGCTTGGAGGGACGGACCTTTAATGGCTACACCTTC. Translation: CASSLEGRTFNGYTF. Looking up the rest from reference TRBV5-4 and TRBJ1-2 gives the full variable domain: ETGVTQSPTHLIKTRGQQVTLRCSSQSGHNTVSWYQQALGQGPQFIFQYYREEENGRGNFPPRFSGLQFPNYSSELNVNALELDDSALYLCASSLEGRTFNGYTFGSGTRLTVV.

This clonotype came up once. The V gene is TRBV11-1, the J gene TRBJ2-2; 8 bases are shared with TRBD1. Germline V CDR1 and CDR2: SGHAT, FQDESV (reference sequence). This CDR3 spans 13 amino acids. CDR3 DNA: TGTGCAACCGGGACAGGCGTCACCGGGGAGCTGTTTTTT. Amino acid sequence: CATGTGVTGELFF.

V gene TRBV2 combines with J gene TRBJ1-5; TRBD1 matches at 7 bases. J was trimmed by 0 bases and V by 6 bases; bases with no gene match: 14. The germline V gene has CDR1 SNHLY and CDR2 FYNNEI. The CDR3 runs 18 residues. CDR3 sequence (DNA): TGTGCCAGCAGAAGGTCGGGAACAGGGGTTCTTAGCAATCAGCCCCAGCATTTT. Protein: CASRRSGTGVLSNQPQHF.

This clonotype has a handful of counts. V gene TRBV19 combines with J gene TRBJ1-5; no firm D call. Germline V gene data show CDR1 as LNHDA and CDR2 as SQIVND (reference sequence). The CDR3 runs to 15 residues. Trimming removed 3 bases from V and 5 bases from J, with 14 bases in between. This chain's CDR3 is CASSIAAAGHQPQHF. DNA of the CDR3: TGTGCCAGTAGTATTGCGGCGGCAGGCCATCAGCCCCAGCATTTT. Full variable domain (remainder filled in from reference TRBV19 and TRBJ1-5): DGGITQSPKYLFRKEGQNVTLSCEQNLNHDAMYWYRQDPGQGLRLIYYSQIVNDFQKGDIAEGYSVSREKKESFPLTVTSAQKNPTAFYLCASSIAAAGHQPQHFGDGTRLSIL.

The chain links TRBV15 to TRBJ1-1; tentative D call: TRBD1 (6 bases). The CDR3 totals 15 residues. V lost 0 bases and J 1 base, leaving 9 bases between the germline ends. CDR1 is LNHNV, CDR2 YYDKDF, per germline (reference sequence). DNA for the CDR3: TGTGCCACCAGCAGAGATGTGACAGGGAACACTGAAGCTTTCTTT. Translation: CATSRDVTGNTEAFF.

The chain has TRBV5-6 and TRBJ1-5; 9 nucleotides match TRBD1. The J segment lost 3 bases and the V segment lost 4 bases, leaving 8 bases of the junction unmatched. Germline V gene data show CDR1 as SGHDT and CDR2 as YYEEEE. This CDR3 is 16 amino acids long. CDR3 nucleotides: TGTGCCAGCAGCCTAGAGGGACAGGGCCACAATCAGCCCCAGCATTTT. Translating it yields CASSLEGQGHNQPQHF. Together with reference TRBV5-6 and TRBJ1-5, the CDR3 gives the full variable domain: DAGVTQSPTHLIKTRGQQVTLRCSPKSGHDTVSWYQQALGQGPQFIFQYYEEEERQRGNFPDRFSGHQFPNYSSELNVNALLLGDSALYLCASSLEGQGHNQPQHFGDGTRLSIL.

This clonotype was seen just once. This chain uses TRBV6-5 with TRBJ2-5, with 9 bases fitting TRBD2. Germline lookup yields CDR1 MNHEY and CDR2 SVGAGI. This CDR3 spans 16 amino acids. V was clipped by 1 base and J by 4 bases; unmatched bases: 7. CDR3 sequence: CASSYFAGGRRETQYF. CDR3 bases: TGTGCCAGCAGTTACTTCGCGGGGGGGCGTCGAGAGACCCAGTACTTC.

This rearrangement joins TRBV21-1 to TRBJ2-2; the table calls TRBD1, which could not be checked here. TRBV21-1 is classified as a pseudogene. The CDR3 has 12 amino acids. CDR3 protein: CAPIQGSGELFF. CDR3 nucleotide sequence: TGTGCCCCCATTCAGGGTTCCGGGGAGCTGTTTTTT.

The gene calls are TRBV28 and TRBJ1-1; no definite D call. Deletions cut 2 bases from V and 10 bases from J, with 17 bases between. Looked up from germline, CDR1 is MDHEN and CDR2 is SYDVKM. This CDR3 is 14 amino acids long. CDR3 coding DNA: TGTGCCAGCAGTTTACGAACCGATTTGGTGTTAGCTTTCTTT. It specifies CASSLRTDLVLAFF.

The chain links TRBV5-5 to TRBJ1-1; possible D gene TRBD1, 6 bases. The CDR3 is 14 residues long. The germline gives CDR1 SGHKS, CDR2 YYEKEE (reference sequence). V gave up 2 bases and J gave up 4 bases, with 12 bases separating them. The CDR3 protein is CASSFRGASTEAFF. In DNA form, the CDR3 reads TGTGCCAGCAGCTTTCGGGGGGCGAGCACTGAAGCTTTCTTT.

There are a few counts of this clonotype. This sequence joins TRBV20-1 and TRBJ2-3; TRBD2 is a possible D gene (6 bases). This CDR3 region has 13 residues. Germline lookup yields CDR1 DFQATT and CDR2 SNEGSKA (reference sequence). The ends were cut back, 2 bases at V and 6 bases at J, with 12 bases in the middle. This CDR3 is CSARPGLTDTQYF. Written as DNA, the CDR3 is TGCAGTGCTAGACCTGGACTAACCGATACGCAGTATTTT.

This clonotype is large in the sample. The V gene is TRBV20-1, the J gene TRBJ1-2; D is possibly TRBD1 (6 bases). The CDR3 consists of 15 residues. The germline V gene encodes CDR1 DFQATT and CDR2 SNEGSKA (reference sequence). Trimming took off 3 bases at V and 1 base at J, with 15 bases between the two ends. The CDR3 sequence is CSARTARGVNYGYTF. The CDR3 region has the DNA TGCAGTGCTAGGACGGCCAGGGGAGTTAACTATGGCTACACCTTC.